The 14 T cell receptor beta chains given below trace back to one sample, sequenced in a study of T cell responses to AZD1222 COVID-19 vaccine (dated by TCRdb to the early 2020s). The time point label here, explained by the study, means: baseline before first vaccination. This sample's treatment or condition label indicates: meningococcal conjugate vaccine given as trial control. The protocol used for the library was the immunoSEQ multiplex PCR assay. Held by TCRdb, this immuneACCESS table contains in-frame sequences only and omits some clones. Under half of the omission traces to an unresolved V gene where checked; the cause of the rest is unknown. The sample table holds about 96,000 clones, of which about 93% were seen once. Of the sample, 4% to 6% is held by the ten largest clones. The specimen was peripheral blood, collected on day 0 of MenACWY control vaccination. The source of these receptors is an adult in good health.

This sequence joins TRBV27 and TRBJ2-7, with 7 bases aligning to TRBD1. The J segment lost 4 bases and the V segment lost 1 base, leaving 4 bases of the junction unmatched. Germline V lookup: CDR1 MNHEY, CDR2 SMNVEV (reference sequence). The CDR3 spans 14 residues. The CDR3 DNA reads TGTGCCAGCAGTTTATTCGCAGGGGGTTACGAGCAGTACTTC. This translates into CASSLFAGGYEQYF.

The V gene is TRBV2, the J gene TRBJ2-1, with D perhaps given as TRBD1 or TRBD2 (6 bases each). The CDR3 length is 15 residues. The V gene lost 7 bases and the J gene lost 7 bases, with 20 bases spanning the gap. Looked up from germline, CDR1 is SNHLY and CDR2 is FYNNEI. Here the CDR3 DNA reads TGTGCCAGCACCGAGGGGGGCCTCACGTATAATGAGCAGTTCTTC. Translating gives CASTEGGLTYNEQFF.

This rearrangement joins TRBV5-6 to TRBJ1-3; D gene unclear. Germline values: CDR1 SGHDT, CDR2 YYEEEE. Trimming took 0 bases from V and 4 from J, leaving 8 bases between them. The CDR3 totals 14 residues. The CDR3 sequence is CASSLVGSGNTIYF. CDR3 sequence (DNA): TGTGCCAGCAGCTTGGTGGGATCCGGAAACACCATATATTTT. Drawing the rest from reference TRBV5-6 and TRBJ1-3, the complete variable domain is DAGVTQSPTHLIKTRGQQVTLRCSPKSGHDTVSWYQQALGQGPQFIFQYYEEEERQRGNFPDRFSGHQFPNYSSELNVNALLLGDSALYLCASSLVGSGNTIYFGEGSWLTVV.

V usage is TRBV7-9 and J usage is TRBJ2-2, with D possibly matching TRBD1 (6 bases). The ends were cut back, 8 bases at V and 8 bases at J, with 15 bases in the middle. The germline CDR1 and CDR2 sequences are SEHNR and FQNEAQ (reference sequence). CDR3 length equals 13 residues. The CDR3 bases are TGTGCCAGCTGGGTACAGGGCGGTGGGGAGCTGTTTTTT. Translated, it gives CASWVQGGGELFF.

V is TRBV28 and J is TRBJ2-7; 7 bases are shared with TRBD1. The CDR3 is 15 amino acids. V lost 5 bases and J lost 3; bases outside the gene matches: 10. In germline, CDR1 is MDHEN, CDR2 SYDVKM. CDR3 sequence (DNA): TGTGCCAGCAGTGTCGACAGGGATGCCTACTACGAGCAGTACTTC. This encodes CASSVDRDAYYEQYF.

The J gene is TRBJ1-6, the V gene TRBV12-3 or TRBV12-4, with D unresolved. The CDR3 sequence is 13 residues long. Trimming removed 1 base from V and 10 bases from J, with 8 bases in between. CDR3 nucleotides: TGTGCCAGCAGTTTAGGAGCGGAATCACCCCTCCACTTT. Translated, it gives CASSLGAESPLHF.

This chain connects TRBV4-2 to TRBJ2-3; TRBD2 aligns across 12 bases. The germline V gene has CDR1 LGHNA and CDR2 YNFKEQ. The ends lost 4 bases at V and 5 bases at J; junction bases unmatched: 7. There are 16 residues in the CDR3. The DNA of the CDR3 is TGTGCCAGCAGCCGGGGTCTAGCGGGAGGGCAAGATACGCAGTATTTT. Protein product: CASSRGLAGGQDTQYF.

For this clone: It is unclear where the CDR3 begins or ends on the DNA, so no DNA is shown, and the CDR3 is as TCRdb lists it. This chain's CDR3 is CASSRVGQGAGYGYTF. V and J are TRBV21-1 and TRBJ1-2; TRBD1 is taken as the D call from the table, unchecked against the DNA. TRBV21-1 is reported as a pseudogene. The CDR3 spans 16 amino acids, including both terminal residues.

The sample holds one count of this clone. The rearrangement links TRBV5-1 to TRBJ2-3; 13 bases line up with TRBD2. In germline, CDR1 is SGHRS, CDR2 YFSETQ. This CDR3 has 17 residues. Trimming at V came to 4 bases and at J to 2 bases, leaving 7 bases not matched to a gene. The CDR3 DNA reads TGCGCCAGCAGCCCGACCGGGACTAGCGGGGTCACAGATACGCAGTATTTT. Its protein is CASSPTGTSGVTDTQYF.

This chain links TRBV5-1 with TRBJ1-4; no reliable D call. Trimming left V 0 bases short and J 6 bases short, with 9 bases between. Per the germline V gene, CDR1 is SGHRS and CDR2 is YFSETQ. The CDR3 consists of 14 residues. CDR3 loop: CASSLAGGHEKLFF. CDR3 nucleotide sequence: TGCGCCAGCAGCTTGGCCGGTGGACATGAAAAACTGTTTTTT.

In its sample, this clone was seen once. J is TRBJ1-3 and V is TRBV6-6, with TRBD1 matching 8 bases. Germline V gene sequence: CDR1 MNHNY, CDR2 SVGAGI (reference sequence). The CDR3 length is 15 residues. V was pared by 6 bases and J by 0 bases, with 4 bases of the junction left unmatched. The CDR3 loop reads CASRGQEDSGNTIYF. The CDR3, as DNA: TGTGCCAGCAGGGGACAGGAAGACTCTGGAAACACCATATATTTT.

This sequence joins TRBV6-2 or TRBV6-3 and TRBJ2-1; no clear D. Trimming cost V 0 bases and J 0 bases, with 6 bases left between them. Looked up from germline, CDR1 is MNHEY and CDR2 is SVGEGT. The length of the CDR3 is 15 residues. The CDR3 sequence is CASSYSESSYNEQFF. The CDR3 nucleotides read TGTGCCAGCAGTTACTCGGAGAGCTCCTACAATGAGCAGTTCTTC.

The chain couples TRBV7-3 to TRBJ2-2, with 8 bases aligning to TRBD2. The CDR3 covers 17 residues. Trimming took 1 base from V and 7 from J; bases not matched to a gene: 11. CDR1 is SGHTA, CDR2 FQGTGA, per germline. CDR3 in amino acids: CASSLSRASGRGGELFF. The CDR3 DNA follows: TGTGCCAGCAGCTTAAGCCGGGCAAGCGGGAGAGGCGGGGAGCTGTTTTTT. The variable domain in full, completed from reference TRBV7-3 and TRBJ2-2, reads GAGVSQTPSNKVTEKGKYVELRCDPISGHTALYWYRQSLGQGPEFLIYFQGTGAADDSGLPNDRFFAVRPEGSVSTLKIQRTERGDSAVYLCASSLSRASGRGGELFFGEGSRLTVL.

This chain connects TRBV3-1 (or the pseudogene TRBV3-2) to TRBJ2-7, with 10 bases fitting TRBD2. The CDR3 runs to 18 residues. The V gene end was trimmed by 0 bases and the J gene end by 2 bases; junction bases not matched to a gene: 10. Looked up from germline, CDR1 is LGHDT and CDR2 is YNNKEL (reference sequence). The CDR3 loop reads CASSQDWGSGRGAYEQYF. The CDR3, as DNA: TGTGCCAGCAGCCAAGATTGGGGCAGCGGGAGGGGGGCCTACGAGCAGTACTTC.